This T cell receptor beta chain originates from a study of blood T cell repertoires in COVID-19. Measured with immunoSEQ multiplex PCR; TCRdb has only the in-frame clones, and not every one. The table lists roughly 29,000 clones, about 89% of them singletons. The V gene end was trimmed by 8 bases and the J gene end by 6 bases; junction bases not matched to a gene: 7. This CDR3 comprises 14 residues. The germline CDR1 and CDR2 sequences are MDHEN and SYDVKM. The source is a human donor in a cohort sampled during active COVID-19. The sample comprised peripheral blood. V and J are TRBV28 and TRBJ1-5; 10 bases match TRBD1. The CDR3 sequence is CASLAGQGPQPQHF. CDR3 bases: TGTGCCAGCCTCGCGGGACAGGGGCCTCAGCCCCAGCATTTT.